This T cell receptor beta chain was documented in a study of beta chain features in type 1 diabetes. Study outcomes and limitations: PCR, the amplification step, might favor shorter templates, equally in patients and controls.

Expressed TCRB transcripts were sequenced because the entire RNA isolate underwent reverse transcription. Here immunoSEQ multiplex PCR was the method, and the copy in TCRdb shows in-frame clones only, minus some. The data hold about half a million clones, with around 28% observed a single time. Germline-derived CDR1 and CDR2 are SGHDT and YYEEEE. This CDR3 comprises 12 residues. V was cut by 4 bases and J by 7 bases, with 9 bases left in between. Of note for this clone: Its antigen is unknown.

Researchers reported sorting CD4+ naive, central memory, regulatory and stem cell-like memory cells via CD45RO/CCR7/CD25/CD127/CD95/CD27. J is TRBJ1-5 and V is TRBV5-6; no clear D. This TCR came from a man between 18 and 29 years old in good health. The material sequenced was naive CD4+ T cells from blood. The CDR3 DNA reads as TGTGCCAGCAGCAAGGAGGGCCAGCCCCAGCATTTT. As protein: CASSKEGQPQHF.